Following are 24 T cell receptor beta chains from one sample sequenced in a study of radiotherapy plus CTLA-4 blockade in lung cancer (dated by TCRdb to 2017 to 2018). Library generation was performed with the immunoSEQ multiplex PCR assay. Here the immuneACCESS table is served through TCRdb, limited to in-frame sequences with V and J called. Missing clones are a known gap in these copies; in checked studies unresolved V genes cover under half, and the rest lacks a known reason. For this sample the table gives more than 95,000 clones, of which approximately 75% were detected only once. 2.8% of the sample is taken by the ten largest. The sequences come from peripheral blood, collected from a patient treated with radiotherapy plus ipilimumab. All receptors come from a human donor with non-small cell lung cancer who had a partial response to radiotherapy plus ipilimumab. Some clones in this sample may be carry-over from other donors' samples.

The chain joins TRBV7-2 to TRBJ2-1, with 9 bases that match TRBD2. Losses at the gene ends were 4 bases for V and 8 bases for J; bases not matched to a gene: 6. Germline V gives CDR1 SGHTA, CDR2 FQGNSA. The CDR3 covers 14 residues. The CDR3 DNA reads TGTGCCAGCAGCTCCAGTTGGACTAGCGATGAGCAGTTCTTC. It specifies CASSSSWTSDEQFF.

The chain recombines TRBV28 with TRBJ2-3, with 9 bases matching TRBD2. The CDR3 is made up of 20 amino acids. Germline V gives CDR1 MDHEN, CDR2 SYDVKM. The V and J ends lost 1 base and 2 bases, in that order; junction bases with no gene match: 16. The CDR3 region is CASSLSPPGLLAGITDTQYF. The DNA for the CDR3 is TGTGCCAGCAGTTTATCCCCCCCCGGGCTGCTAGCGGGAATCACAGATACGCAGTATTTT.

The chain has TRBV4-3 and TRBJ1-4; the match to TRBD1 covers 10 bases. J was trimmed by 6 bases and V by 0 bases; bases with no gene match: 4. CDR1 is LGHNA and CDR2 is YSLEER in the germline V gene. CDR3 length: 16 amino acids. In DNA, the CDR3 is TGCGCCAGCAGCCAAGATGAGGACAGGGGGTATGAAAAACTGTTTTTT. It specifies CASSQDEDRGYEKLFF.

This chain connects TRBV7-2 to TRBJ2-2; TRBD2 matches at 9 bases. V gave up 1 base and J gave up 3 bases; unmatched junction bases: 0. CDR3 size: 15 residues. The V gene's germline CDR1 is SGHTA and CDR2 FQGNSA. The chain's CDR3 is CASSLVAGDTGELFF. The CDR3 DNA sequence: TGTGCCAGCAGCTTAGTAGCGGGGGACACCGGGGAGCTGTTTTTT.

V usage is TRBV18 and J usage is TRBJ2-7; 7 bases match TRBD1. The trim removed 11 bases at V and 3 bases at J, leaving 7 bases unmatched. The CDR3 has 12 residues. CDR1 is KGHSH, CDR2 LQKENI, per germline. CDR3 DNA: TGTGCCTCCCAGGGACAGTACTACGAGCAGTACTTC. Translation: CASQGQYYEQYF. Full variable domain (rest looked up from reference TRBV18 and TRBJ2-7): NAGVMQNPRHLVRRRGQEARLRCSPMKGHSHVYWYRQLPEEGLKFMVYLQKENIIDESGMPKERFSAEFPKEGPSILRIQQVVRGDSAAYFCASQGQYYEQYFGPGTRLTVT.

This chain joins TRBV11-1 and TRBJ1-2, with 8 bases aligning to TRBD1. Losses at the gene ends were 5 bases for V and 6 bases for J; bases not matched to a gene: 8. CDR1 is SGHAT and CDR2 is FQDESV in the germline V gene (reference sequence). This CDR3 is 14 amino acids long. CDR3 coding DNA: TGTGCCAGCAGCCCGCGACAGGGGAGTCATGGCTACACCTTC. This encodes CASSPRQGSHGYTF.

The CDR3: CATSGITGSNYNEQFF. The DNA for the CDR3 is TGTGCCACCAGCGGTATAACAGGGTCGAACTACAATGAGCAGTTCTTC. This chain joins TRBV15 and TRBJ2-1, with D possibly TRBD1 on 6 matching bases. This CDR3 is built from 16 residues. The ends were cut back, 5 bases at V and 3 bases at J, with 17 bases in the middle. Germline V gene lookup returns CDR1 LNHNV and CDR2 YYDKDF (reference sequence).

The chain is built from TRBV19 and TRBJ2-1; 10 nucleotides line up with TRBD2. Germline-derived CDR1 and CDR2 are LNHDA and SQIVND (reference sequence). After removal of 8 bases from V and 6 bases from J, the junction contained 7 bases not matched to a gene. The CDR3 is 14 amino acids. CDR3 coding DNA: TGTGCCAGTTCAACCAGCGGGAGGGCCAATGAGCAGTTCTTC. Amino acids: CASSTSGRANEQFF.

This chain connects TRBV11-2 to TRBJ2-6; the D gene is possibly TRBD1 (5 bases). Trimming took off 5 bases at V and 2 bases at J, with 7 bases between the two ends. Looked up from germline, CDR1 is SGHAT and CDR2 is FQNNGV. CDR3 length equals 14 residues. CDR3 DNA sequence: TGTGCCAGCAGCCAGGACACTGGGGCCAACGTCCTGACTTTC. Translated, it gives CASSQDTGANVLTF.

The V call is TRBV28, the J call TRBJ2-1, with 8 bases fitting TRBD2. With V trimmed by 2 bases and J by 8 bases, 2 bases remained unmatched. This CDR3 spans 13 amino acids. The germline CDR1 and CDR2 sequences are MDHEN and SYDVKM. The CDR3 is CASSLLAGDEQFF. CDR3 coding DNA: TGTGCCAGCAGTTTACTAGCGGGCGATGAGCAGTTCTTC.

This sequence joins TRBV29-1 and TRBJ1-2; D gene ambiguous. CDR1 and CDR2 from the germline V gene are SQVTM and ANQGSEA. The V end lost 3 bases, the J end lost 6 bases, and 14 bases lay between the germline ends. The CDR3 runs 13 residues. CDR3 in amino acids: CSVDLGRSNGYTF. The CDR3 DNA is TGCAGCGTTGATCTTGGCAGGTCTAATGGCTACACCTTC.

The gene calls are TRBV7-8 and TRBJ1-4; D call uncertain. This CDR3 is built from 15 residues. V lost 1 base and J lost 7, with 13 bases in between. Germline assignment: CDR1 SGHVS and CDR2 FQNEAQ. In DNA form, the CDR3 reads TGTGCCAGCAGCTTAGGGGCGGGGATTGGTGAAAAACTGTTTTTT. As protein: CASSLGAGIGEKLFF.

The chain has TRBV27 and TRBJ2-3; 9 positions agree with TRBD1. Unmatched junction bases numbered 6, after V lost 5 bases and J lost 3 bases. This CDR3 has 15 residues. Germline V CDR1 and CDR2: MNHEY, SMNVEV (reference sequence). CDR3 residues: CASSGGTGTTDTQYF. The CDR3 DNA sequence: TGTGCCAGCAGTGGAGGGACAGGGACGACAGATACGCAGTATTTT.

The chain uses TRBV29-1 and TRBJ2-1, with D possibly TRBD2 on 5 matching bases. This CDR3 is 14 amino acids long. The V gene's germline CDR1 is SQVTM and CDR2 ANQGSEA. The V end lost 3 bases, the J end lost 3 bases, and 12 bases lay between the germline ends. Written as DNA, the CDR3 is TGCAGCGTTGATGGCTTGGACTTCTACAATGAGCAGTTCTTC. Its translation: CSVDGLDFYNEQFF.

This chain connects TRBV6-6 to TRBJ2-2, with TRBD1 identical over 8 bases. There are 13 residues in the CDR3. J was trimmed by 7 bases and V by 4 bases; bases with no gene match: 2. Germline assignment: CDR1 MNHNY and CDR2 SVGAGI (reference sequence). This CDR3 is CASSSGGFGELFF. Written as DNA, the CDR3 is TGTGCCAGCAGTTCAGGGGGCTTCGGGGAGCTGTTTTTT.

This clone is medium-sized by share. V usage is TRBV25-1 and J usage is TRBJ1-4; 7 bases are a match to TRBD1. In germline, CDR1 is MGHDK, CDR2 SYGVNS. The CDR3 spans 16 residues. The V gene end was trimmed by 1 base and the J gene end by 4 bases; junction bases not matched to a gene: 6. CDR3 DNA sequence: TGTGCCAGCAGTGAATTTGGGACAGCCCTTAATGAAAAACTGTTTTTT. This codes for CASSEFGTALNEKLFF.

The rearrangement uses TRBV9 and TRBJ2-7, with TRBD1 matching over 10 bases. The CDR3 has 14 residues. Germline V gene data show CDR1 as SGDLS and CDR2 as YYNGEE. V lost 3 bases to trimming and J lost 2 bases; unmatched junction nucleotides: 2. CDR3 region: CASSAGQGTYEQYF. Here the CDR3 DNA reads TGTGCCAGCAGCGCGGGACAGGGGACCTACGAGCAGTACTTC.

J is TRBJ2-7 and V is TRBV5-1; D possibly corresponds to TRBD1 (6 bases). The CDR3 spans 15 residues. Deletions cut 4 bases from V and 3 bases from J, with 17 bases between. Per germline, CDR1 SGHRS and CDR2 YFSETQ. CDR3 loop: CASSLSGQGFYEQYF. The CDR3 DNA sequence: TGCGCCAGCAGCCTCTCGGGGCAGGGGTTCTACGAGCAGTACTTC.

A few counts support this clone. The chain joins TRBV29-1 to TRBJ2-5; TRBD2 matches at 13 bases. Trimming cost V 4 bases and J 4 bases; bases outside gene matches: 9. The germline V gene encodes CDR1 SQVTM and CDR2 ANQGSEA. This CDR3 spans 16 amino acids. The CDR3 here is CSVVGGWTSGGETQYF. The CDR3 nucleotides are TGCAGCGTTGTGGGGGGGTGGACTAGCGGGGGAGAGACCCAGTACTTC.

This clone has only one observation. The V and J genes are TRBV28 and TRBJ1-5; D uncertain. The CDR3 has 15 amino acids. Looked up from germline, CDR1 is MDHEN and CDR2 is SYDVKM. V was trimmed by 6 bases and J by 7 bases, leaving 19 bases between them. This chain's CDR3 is CASSPATGNGQPQHF. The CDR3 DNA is TGTGCCAGCAGCCCCGCGACGGGAAACGGACAGCCCCAGCATTTT.

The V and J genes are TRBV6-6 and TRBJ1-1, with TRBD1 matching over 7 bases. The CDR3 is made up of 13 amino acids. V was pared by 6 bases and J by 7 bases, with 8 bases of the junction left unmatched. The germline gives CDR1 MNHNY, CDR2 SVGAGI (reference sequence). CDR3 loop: CASSRTGDLEAFF. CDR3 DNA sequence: TGTGCCAGCAGCCGAACAGGGGACCTTGAAGCTTTCTTT.

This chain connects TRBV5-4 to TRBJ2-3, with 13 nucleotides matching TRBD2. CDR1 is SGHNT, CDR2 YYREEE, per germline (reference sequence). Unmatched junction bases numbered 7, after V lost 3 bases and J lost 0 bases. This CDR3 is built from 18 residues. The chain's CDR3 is CASSSATSGGASTDTQYF. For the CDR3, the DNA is TGTGCCAGCAGCTCAGCTACTAGCGGGGGGGCAAGCACAGATACGCAGTATTTT.

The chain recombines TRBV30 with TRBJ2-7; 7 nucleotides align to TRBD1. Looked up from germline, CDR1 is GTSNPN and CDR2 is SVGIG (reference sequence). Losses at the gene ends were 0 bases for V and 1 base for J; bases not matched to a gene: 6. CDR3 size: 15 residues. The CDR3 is CAWSVGQVISYEQYF. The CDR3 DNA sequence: TGTGCCTGGAGTGTAGGACAGGTCATATCCTACGAGCAGTACTTC. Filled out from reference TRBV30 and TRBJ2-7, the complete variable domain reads SQTIHQWPATLVQPVGSPLSLECTVEGTSNPNLYWYRQAAGRGLQLLFYSVGIGQISSEVPQNLSASRPQDRQFILSSKKLLLSDSGFYLCAWSVGQVISYEQYFGPGTRLTVT.

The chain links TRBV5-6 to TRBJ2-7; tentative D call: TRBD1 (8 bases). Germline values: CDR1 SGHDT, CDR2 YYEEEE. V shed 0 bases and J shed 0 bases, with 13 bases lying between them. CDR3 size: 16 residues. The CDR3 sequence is CASSLGTGGVSYEQYF. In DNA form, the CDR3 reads TGTGCCAGCAGCTTGGGAACAGGGGGGGTCTCCTACGAGCAGTACTTC.